This TCR beta chain was recorded in a study of T cell responses to AZD1222 COVID-19 vaccine. Study information: Second doses that came at about 4 or about 12 weeks were put together. Findings of the study overall: Sampled repertoires all dated from after the peak T cell response.

Sequenced by immunoSEQ multiplex PCR; TCRdb stores in-frame clones only, minus some. The data contain about 94,000 clones, around 90% of them seen just once; the ten biggest clones take up approximately 9.1%. CDR1 and CDR2 (germline): MNHEY, SMNVEV (reference sequence). This CDR3 is built from 13 residues. Trimming shortened V by 6 bases and J by 4 bases, and 13 bases separated the two germline ends. Turning to this clone: Antigen specificity is unknown.

The sequencing here drew on peripheral blood, taken on day 0 of AZD1222 vaccination. The origin of this receptor is an adult in good health. The rearrangement uses TRBV27 and TRBJ2-7; tentative D call: TRBD2 (6 bases). CDR3 DNA: TGTGCCAGCAGATTCGACGGGAGTTACGAGCAGTACTTC. Translated: CASRFDGSYEQYF.